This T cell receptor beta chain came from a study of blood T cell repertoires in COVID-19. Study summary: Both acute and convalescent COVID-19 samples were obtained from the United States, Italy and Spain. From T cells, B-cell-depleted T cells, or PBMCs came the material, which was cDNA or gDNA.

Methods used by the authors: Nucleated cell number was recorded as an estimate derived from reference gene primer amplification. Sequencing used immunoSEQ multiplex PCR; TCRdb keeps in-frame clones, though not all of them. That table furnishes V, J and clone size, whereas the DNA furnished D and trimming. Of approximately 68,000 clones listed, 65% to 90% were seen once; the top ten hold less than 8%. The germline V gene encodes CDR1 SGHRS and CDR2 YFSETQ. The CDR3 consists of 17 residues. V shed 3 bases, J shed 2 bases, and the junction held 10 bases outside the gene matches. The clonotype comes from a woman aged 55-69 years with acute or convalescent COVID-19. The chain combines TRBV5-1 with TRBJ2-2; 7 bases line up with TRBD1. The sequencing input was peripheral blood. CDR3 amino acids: CASSSARGGYNTGELFF. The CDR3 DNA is TGCGCCAGCAGCTCGGCTAGAGGGGGCTACAACACCGGGGAGCTGTTTTTT.